This T cell receptor (beta chain) derives from a study of metastatic and nonmetastatic thyroid tumors (dated by TCRdb to about 2020). Notes on the research overall: For patients with malignant and with benign thyroid disease, the researchers compared repertoires between peripheral blood samples and tumor or nodule tissue samples.

A remark on this clone: The clone's antigen remains unknown. One end of the junction fails to match germline, which may point to a read error.

Study-wide conclusions, independent of this receptor: In both blood and tumor samples, malignant tumors were reported to have significantly higher TCR beta diversity than benign nodules.

Before undergoing thyroid surgery, none of the patients had been given any kind of treatment. Using T-cell receptor beta sequencing, the researchers looked back retrospectively at clinical samples from patients, gathered between the early 2010s and the late 2010s. Preparation of the library involved PCR. Sequencing took place on an Illumina HiSeq 4000. High-throughput sequencing was used to profile the TCR beta-chain CDR3 region of every patient. The original methods were these. The researchers built a classifier to tell apart papillary thyroid cancer patients with distant metastasis, based on CDR3 differences among clinicopathological groups. To measure repertoire diversity the researchers used the Shannon index, while the Morisita-Horn index served to gauge how similar the tumor and blood repertoires were. The public reads were reprocessed in TCRdb via fastp at Q25 and MiXCR, keeping in-frame beta chains. What appears here as the V and J calls and clone size reflects TCRdb's work, not the paper's. A total of around 37,000 clones appear in this sample, around 20% of them only once. 15% to 19% of the sample rests with the top ten.

The clonotype comes from a female donor with papillary thyroid cancer or a benign thyroid nodule (not recorded which). Some clones in this sample may be carry-over from other donors' samples. The material sequenced was blood.

The DNA sequence is TGTGCCAGCAGCTTGACGGGGGGAGGGCAATACAATGAGAAGTTCTTC. It translates to CASSLTGGGQYNEKFF. In this chain, TRBV28 is recombined with TRBJ2-1, and 7 bases in between align with TRBD2. The CDR3 runs 16 amino acids, cysteine and phenylalanine included. The retained sequence is limited to the CDR3, 48 bases, with the frame set at the first base. CDR1 and CDR2 (MDHEN, SYDVKM) derive from the germline V gene. The CDR3, completed at both ends by the reference TRBV28 and TRBJ2-1 genes, gives the full variable domain DVKVTQSSRYLVKRTGEKVFLECVQDMDHENMFWYRQDPGLGLRLIYFSYDVKMKEKGDIPEGYSVSREKKERFSLILESASTNQTSMYLCASSLTGGGQYNEKFFGPGTRLTVL.